This T cell receptor (beta chain) was sequenced for a study of OX40 agonist ivuxolimab in advanced cancers. Overall study context: Averaging approximately 60 years in age, with a range of roughly 23 to 80, the cohort was approximately 87% male.

Assay: immunoSEQ multiplex PCR; the TCRdb copy retains only in-frame clones and omits some. The sample includes more than 45,000 clones, roughly 80% of them seen just once. The CDR3 length is 12 residues. V dropped 0 bases and J dropped 9 bases, with 6 bases sitting between them. Germline V lookup: CDR1 MNHNS, CDR2 SASEGT. Sequenced here: CD4+ or CD8+ T cells sorted from blood, sampled in a trial of the OX40 agonist ivuxolimab. The origin of this receptor is an adult with an advanced solid tumor such as melanoma, head and neck, liver or kidney cancer. The chain uses TRBV6-1 and TRBJ2-1; D is unresolved. The CDR3 DNA sequence: TGTGCCAGCAGTGAAGCTCTTCTTGAGCAGTTCTTC. This encodes CASSEALLEQFF.